The TCR beta chain described here comes from a study of identical twins. Notes on the study in general: In cord blood, abundant beta clonotypes had fewer insertions; memory showed no trend. A cross-sectional statistical analysis, not follow-up of the same donors, supported the conclusions. Analyses of zero insertions could, in part, be confounded by invariant MAIT and iNKT cells.

TCRdb redid the calling of the 5' RACE reads with MiXCR, one entry per CDR3 protein. The sample lists about 530,000 distinct CDR3 sequences; 13% to 15% were seen once. A note on this clonotype: What it binds is unknown.

CDR3 length: 16 amino acids. V dropped 6 bases and J dropped 4 bases, with 19 bases sitting between them. The germline V gene encodes CDR1 MDHEN and CDR2 SYDVKM. This sample was shared with a second study, whose subject was yellow fever vaccine responses in identical twins.

The rearrangement uses TRBV28 and TRBJ1-5; possibly TRBD1 for D (6 bases). The sequencing sample was made of CD4+ T cells sorted from blood. This sequence was found in a woman aged 18-29 years in good health. The CDR3 sequence: CASSSTGTPPNQPQHF. The CDR3 DNA reads as TGTGCCAGCAGCTCAACCGGGACACCTCCTAATCAGCCCCAGCATTTT.